The 13 T cell receptor beta chains below all came from one sample that was sequenced in a study of tumor and adjacent non-tumor tissue in lung cancer. RNA was extracted from bulk tissue without any cell sorting. More than 3 cm separated this lung sample from the edge of the tumor. Three rounds of nested PCR, following a modified ARM-PCR protocol, produced the TCRbeta library. TCRdb reanalysed the multiplex PCR reads using MiXCR and keeps one entry per CDR3 protein. The table has 60,000 to 100,000 distinct CDR3 sequences, 76% seen once. Sample: distant non-tumor lung tissue. These receptors were collected from a man in his 70s with non-small cell lung cancer.

About this clonotype itself: Lacking the conserved final phenylalanine or tryptophan, this CDR3 likely reflects a read error. This chain links TRBV6-2 or TRBV6-3 with TRBJ2-5; D gene unclear. Germline CDR1 MNHEY, CDR2 SVGEGT. This CDR3 has 13 residues. Written as DNA, the CDR3 is TGTGTCAGCAGTGAACATAGTGTGGGGACCCAGTACTTA. Translated, it gives CVSSEHSVGTQYL.

This rearrangement joins TRBV5-6 to TRBJ2-3; perhaps TRBD1 as D (6 bases). The CDR3 consists of 16 residues. V was cut by 5 bases and J by 1 base, with 17 bases left in between. Germline CDR1 is SGHDT and CDR2 is YYEEEE. In DNA form, the CDR3 reads TGTGCCAGCAGTGCTTTTGGGGCAGGGGGCACAGATACGCAGTATTTT. Its protein product is CASSAFGAGGTDTQYF.

Concerning this clonotype itself: Relative to the germline gene, one junction end is altered; a read error may explain this. V gene TRBV6-1 combines with J gene TRBJ1-5; no clear D gene. From germline, CDR1 is MNHNS and CDR2 SASEGT. This CDR3 spans 12 amino acids. For the CDR3, the DNA is TGTGCCAGCAATGAATATCCTCAGCACCAGCATTTT. Its translation: CASNEYPQHQHF.

As regards this clonotype: This may arise from a read error, as a much more abundant clone is one base away. CDR3 sequence: CSSSYSGAAYNEQFF. CDR3 DNA: TGTTCCAGCAGTTACTCCGGGGCAGCCTACAATGAGCAGTTCTTC. The J gene is TRBJ2-1, the V gene TRBV6-5; either TRBD1 or TRBD2 may fit D (5 bases each). Germline CDR1 and CDR2: MNHEY and SVGAGI. The CDR3 is 15 residues long.

This clonotype was detected ten times or more. The chain uses TRBV29-1 and TRBJ2-3, with a tentative D call TRBD1 (6 bases). The CDR3 has 14 residues. Trimming left V 8 bases short and J 1 base short, with 16 bases between. Germline CDR1 reads SQVTM; CDR2 reads ANQGSEA. The CDR3 DNA is TGCAGCATCGACAGGCCGCAGGGCACAGATACGCAGTATTTT. Translating gives CSIDRPQGTDTQYF.

This chain connects TRBV6-1 to TRBJ2-1; 11 nucleotides align to TRBD1. The CDR3 is 15 amino acids. CDR1 is MNHNS and CDR2 is SASEGT in the germline V gene. V lost 9 bases to trimming and J lost 8 bases; unmatched junction nucleotides: 12. The CDR3 nucleotides are TGTGCCAGTACGTACCGGGACAGGGGGTATGATGAGCAGTTCTTC. Its protein product is CASTYRDRGYDEQFF.

As regards this clonotype: A read error may be the cause here, since a much bigger clone is one base away. V is TRBV10-2 and J is TRBJ1-1; D may be TRBD1 (5 bases). The germline CDR1 and CDR2 sequences are WSHSY and SAAADI. This CDR3 has 13 amino acids. The CDR3 protein is CASNEYGATEAFF. CDR3 nucleotides: TGCGCCAGCAATGAGTATGGGGCTACTGAAGCTTTCTTT.

Concerning this clonotype: The germline gene is not matched at one end of the junction; a read error may be the cause. The genes are TRBV6-2 or TRBV6-3 and TRBJ1-5; the D gene is possibly TRBD1 (5 bases). The CDR3 runs to 14 residues. CDR1 is MNHEY and CDR2 is SVGEGT in the germline V gene. For the CDR3, the DNA is TGTACCAGCAGTTTCCACAGGTTGGATCAGCCCCAGCATTTT. This codes for CTSSFHRLDQPQHF.

Worth noting for this clonotype: At one of its ends the junction is not consistent with the germline gene, which may arise from a read error. The V call is TRBV6-1, the J call TRBJ1-2; possibly TRBD1 for D (5 bases). The germline gives CDR1 MNHNS, CDR2 SASEGT. This CDR3 has 13 residues. CDR3 region: CASSSGIGDGYIF. DNA for the CDR3: TGTGCCAGCAGTTCCGGGATAGGGGATGGCTACATCTTC.

With respect to this clonotype: An end of the junction differs from the germline gene, which may be a read error. The gene calls are TRBV6-2 or TRBV6-3 and TRBJ1-5, with D possibly matching TRBD1 (6 bases). Germline lookup yields CDR1 MNHEY and CDR2 SVGEGT. The CDR3 covers 15 residues. Written as DNA, the CDR3 is TGTGCCAGCAGTCAGAACCGGGGGGGCGATCAGCACCAGCATTTT. This gives the protein CASSQNRGGDQHQHF.

Remarks on this clonotype: Sequence at one end of the junction differs from germline and may be a read error. The rearrangement uses TRBV5-4 and TRBJ2-2, with D possibly matching TRBD2 (5 bases). Looked up from germline, CDR1 is SGHNT and CDR2 is YYREEE (reference sequence). This CDR3 comprises 12 residues. The CDR3 sequence is CASSSEAGELFF. DNA of the CDR3: TGTGCAAGCAGCTCAGAAGCCGGGGAGCTTTTTTTT.

This clonotype came up a few times. This chain links TRBV7-9 with TRBJ1-2; D call uncertain. V shed 1 base and J shed 2 bases, with 5 bases lying between them. Per germline, CDR1 SEHNR and CDR2 FQNEAQ (reference sequence). This CDR3 spans 13 amino acids. The CDR3 region is CASSLEGNYGYTF. DNA for the CDR3: TGTGCCAGCAGCTTAGAAGGGAACTATGGCTACACCTTC.

Only a few counts were recorded for this clonotype. The chain has TRBV20-1 and TRBJ2-5; perhaps D is TRBD1 or TRBD2 (5 bases each). Germline V gene data show CDR1 as DFQATT and CDR2 as SNEGSKA (reference sequence). This CDR3 has 12 amino acids. Trimming removed 4 bases at V and 5 bases at J, with 11 bases between. The CDR3 DNA follows: TGCAGTGCTACCCAGGGAGACGAGACCCAGTACTTC. Translation: CSATQGDETQYF.